A selection of T cell receptor beta chains follows, all from one sample in a study of monozygotic twins with inflammatory bowel disease. TCRdb reprocessed the 5' RACE reads and keeps a single row for each CDR3 protein, giving no DNA. This sample contains around 410,000 distinct CDR3 sequences. The specimen was blood. The receptors originated from a human donor with ulcerative colitis or Crohn's disease, or a healthy co-twin of an affected twin (not recorded which). The CDR3 runs from the conserved cysteine through the conserved F or W. Each record gives: V gene, J gene, CDR3 protein.

v_call: TRBV12-3/TRBV12-4; j_call: TRBJ2-7; cdr3_aa: CASSQETGVCYEQYF
v_call: TRBV30; j_call: TRBJ2-6; cdr3_aa: CAWTGTAGANVLTF
v_call: TRBV19; j_call: TRBJ2-2; cdr3_aa: CASTQTSGNAGELFF
v_call: TRBV5-4; j_call: TRBJ2-7; cdr3_aa: CASSLERTNYEQYF
v_call: TRBV12-3/TRBV12-4; j_call: TRBJ2-4; cdr3_aa: CASSLMGGLLAKNIQYF
v_call: TRBV12-3/TRBV12-4; j_call: TRBJ1-2; cdr3_aa: CASSFGQGAGGYTF
v_call: TRBV2; j_call: TRBJ2-2; cdr3_aa: CARRLNTGELFF
v_call: TRBV4-3; j_call: TRBJ2-3; cdr3_aa: CASSPSRLAVSTDTQYF
v_call: TRBV15; j_call: TRBJ2-2; cdr3_aa: CATSRASGSHTGELFF
v_call: TRBV20-1; j_call: TRBJ2-1; cdr3_aa: CSARDPGKVQNEQFF
v_call: TRBV29-1; j_call: TRBJ2-7; cdr3_aa: CSARTGPNEQYF
v_call: TRBV7-6; j_call: TRBJ2-3; cdr3_aa: CASSLEQHTTDTQYF
v_call: TRBV5-5; j_call: TRBJ1-5; cdr3_aa: CASSLDSGGNQPQHF
v_call: TRBV3-1; j_call: TRBJ2-2; cdr3_aa: CASSQDPGLGGELFF
v_call: TRBV6-5; j_call: TRBJ2-5; cdr3_aa: CASSYGLAGGQETQYF
v_call: TRBV12-3/TRBV12-4; j_call: TRBJ2-3; cdr3_aa: CASSALGREYADTQYF
v_call: TRBV25-1; j_call: TRBJ2-3; cdr3_aa: CAGSDAGELTDTQYF
v_call: TRBV11-3; j_call: TRBJ1-1; cdr3_aa: CASSQNQGATEAFF
v_call: TRBV6-2/TRBV6-3; j_call: TRBJ2-1; cdr3_aa: CASRGGGINEQFF
v_call: TRBV14; j_call: TRBJ1-2; cdr3_aa: CASRSAGDGYTF
v_call: TRBV5-5; j_call: TRBJ2-4; cdr3_aa: CASSSLTVDRVAKNIQYF
v_call: TRBV7-9; j_call: TRBJ1-1; cdr3_aa: CASSFQGAPEAFF
v_call: TRBV20-1; j_call: TRBJ2-1; cdr3_aa: CSARENGAGGPSNEQFF
v_call: TRBV10-3; j_call: TRBJ1-2; cdr3_aa: CAISESRTPSNYGYTF
v_call: TRBV20-1; j_call: TRBJ2-7; cdr3_aa: CSARPPPSYEQYF
v_call: TRBV6-5; j_call: TRBJ1-3; cdr3_aa: CASSYSTVELSGNTIYF
v_call: TRBV16; j_call: TRBJ2-3; cdr3_aa: CASSPTIARGTDTQYF
v_call: TRBV7-2; j_call: TRBJ1-5; cdr3_aa: CASSLEGSGQPQHF
v_call: TRBV27; j_call: TRBJ1-1; cdr3_aa: CASSMGDTTEAFF
v_call: TRBV5-1; j_call: TRBJ2-2; cdr3_aa: CASSPTTAVAGELFF
v_call: TRBV5-1; j_call: TRBJ2-1; cdr3_aa: CASSPGLAVNEQFF
v_call: TRBV6-2/TRBV6-3; j_call: TRBJ2-7; cdr3_aa: CASSYPPRKAHEQYF
v_call: TRBV14; j_call: TRBJ2-1; cdr3_aa: CASSQAYIYRDRRNEQFF
v_call: TRBV20-1; j_call: TRBJ2-1; cdr3_aa: CSARSSGGRGNEQFF